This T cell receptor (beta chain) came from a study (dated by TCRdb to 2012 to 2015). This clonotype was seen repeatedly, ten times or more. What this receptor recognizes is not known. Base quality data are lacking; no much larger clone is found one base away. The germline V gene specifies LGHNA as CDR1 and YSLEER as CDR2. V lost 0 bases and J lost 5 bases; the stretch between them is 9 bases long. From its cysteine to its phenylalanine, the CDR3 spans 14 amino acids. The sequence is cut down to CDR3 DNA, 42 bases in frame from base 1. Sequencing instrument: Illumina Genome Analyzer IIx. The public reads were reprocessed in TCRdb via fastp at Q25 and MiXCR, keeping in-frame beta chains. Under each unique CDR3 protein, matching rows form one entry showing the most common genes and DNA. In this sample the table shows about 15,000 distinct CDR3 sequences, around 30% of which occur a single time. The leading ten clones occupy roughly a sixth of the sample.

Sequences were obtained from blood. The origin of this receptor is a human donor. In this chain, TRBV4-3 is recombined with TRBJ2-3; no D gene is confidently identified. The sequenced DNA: TGCGCCAGCAGCCAAGAACAGCACTTAGATACGCAGTATTTT. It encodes CASSQEQHLDTQYF.